This T cell receptor (beta chain) was recovered during a study of spatial heterogeneity in lung cancer. In the study overall: An average of more than ten raw reads was observed per unique TCR and UMI combination.

As to time point: sample taken at primary tumor resection. Samples were obtained from about 72 donors, all untreated early-stage non-small cell lung cancer patients. Every cDNA TCR molecule received its own unique molecular identifier. TCRdb analysed the 5' RACE reads with MiXCR anew, one entry per CDR3 protein. The sample contains around 2,000 distinct CDR3 sequences, 10% to 11% of which appear only once. The germline CDR1 and CDR2 sequences are MNHNY and SVGAGI (reference sequence). Trimming shortened V by 6 bases and J by 3 bases, and 21 bases separated the two germline ends. The CDR3 loop spans 17 amino acids. By share, this clonotype ranks as medium-sized (0.01 to 0.1%). Its specificity is unknown. General study points: Tumoral mutation counts were tracked by counts of expanded intratumoral alpha and beta TCRs. Coverage of tumor T cells, by estimate, reached around 7% for alpha chains and more than 11% for beta chains.

This clonotype was obtained from a female donor with early-stage non-small cell lung cancer. This chain connects TRBV6-6 to TRBJ1-5; possibly TRBD1 for D (6 bases). The source material was lung tumor tissue, sampled at surgery. The DNA of the CDR3 is TGTGCCAGCAGGGTACAGGGCCAAGTCCTTACCAATCAGCCCCAGCATTTT. Translated, it gives CASRVQGQVLTNQPQHF.